This record covers a single T cell receptor (beta chain). Its antigen is not identified. Sequenced by immunoSEQ multiplex PCR; TCRdb stores in-frame clones only, minus some. The sample includes approximately 1,500,000 clones, over 95% of them seen just once. The sample comes from a study of shared clonotypes between healthy human individuals. Study outcomes and limitations: The genetic and exposure-history diversity represented was limited by few donors. It was observed that 4% to 6% of naive CD4 clonotypes were shared across several donors. Only blood samples were collected, and tissue repertoires likely differ.

The sample taken for sequencing was naive CD4+ T cells sorted from blood. Subset described: CD45RA+ positively selected. The receptor was isolated from a man aged 25 to 40 in good health.

The CDR3 is CASSSDRGRGSYEQYF. For the CDR3, the DNA is TGTGCCAGCAGCTCTGACAGGGGGCGAGGGAGTTACGAGCAGTACTTC. The genes are TRBV5-4 and TRBJ2-7; 10 bases match TRBD1. V shed 3 bases and J 4 bases; nucleotides not matched to a gene: 10. Per the germline V gene, CDR1 is SGHNT and CDR2 is YYREEE (reference sequence). The length of the CDR3 is 16 residues. The variable domain in full, with the rest retrieved from reference TRBV5-4 and TRBJ2-7, is ETGVTQSPTHLIKTRGQQVTLRCSSQSGHNTVSWYQQALGQGPQFIFQYYREEENGRGNFPPRFSGLQFPNYSSELNVNALELDDSALYLCASSSDRGRGSYEQYFGPGTRLTVT.